This T cell receptor beta chain originates from a study of shared clonotypes between healthy human individuals. About the research overall: Each donor's CD4 naive and CD4 memory cells filled three plates apiece, CD8 naive two, and CD8 memory one. Whole-study findings and limits: Deeper or shallower sequencing was expected to change how clonotypes are shared among donors.

Details on this clone: What it binds is not known.

Germline V gene data show CDR1 as SGHAT and CDR2 as FQNNGV. CDR3 length: 12 amino acids. The ends were cut back, 5 bases at V and 10 bases at J, with 12 bases in the middle. Profiled with immunoSEQ multiplex PCR; TCRdb holds only in-frame clones, not every one. The table lists roughly 1.5 million clones, 95% to 99% of them singletons, with around 0.45% in the top ten. Sequences were obtained from naive CD4+ T cells sorted from blood. Subset indicated: CD45RA+ positively selected. The chain joins TRBV11-2 to TRBJ2-1, with unresolved D. This receptor was taken from a man aged 25-45 years in good health. DNA for the CDR3: TGTGCCAGCAGCCGACCTCCATCAGAGCAGTTCTTC. It encodes CASSRPPSEQFF.